A selection of T cell receptor beta chains follows, all from one sample in a study of cytotoxic CD8 clonotypes in ibrutinib-treated CLL. The repertoire was sequenced with immunoSEQ multiplex PCR; TCRdb's copy has only in-frame clones and lacks some. The sample carries over 14,000 clones, 70% recorded once. This material consisted of PBMCs, taken before ibrutinib treatment. The receptors here all came from a human donor with chronic lymphocytic leukemia. Each CDR3 is given with its conserved first and last residue. The D gene is left open where the match is weak. Only some rows state a clone size, as once, few, many or a class for expanded clones.

>-|-|TRBV7-2|TRBJ1-5
CASTQRGGQPQHF
TGTGCCAGCACCCAACGGGGGGGTCAGCCCCAGCATTTT
>-|-|TRBV4-1|TRBJ1-2
CASSQEEGANYGYTF
TGCGCCAGCAGCCAAGAGGAGGGGGCTAACTATGGCTACACCTTC
>-|-|TRBV12-5|TRBJ2-5
CASGFQGTETQYF
TGTGCTAGTGGTTTTCAGGGGACGGAGACCCAGTACTTC
>-|-|TRBV20-1|TRBJ1-3
CSARTGDTIYF
TGCAGTGCTAGAACCGGGGACACCATATATTTT
>TRBD2|-|TRBV6-1|TRBJ2-5
CASSELAGGQETQYF
TGTGCCAGCAGTGAACTAGCGGGGGGGCAAGAGACCCAGTACTTC
>-|-|TRBV5-8|TRBJ1-2
CASSPGPHYGYTF
TGTGCCAGCAGCCCCGGGCCCCACTATGGCTACACCTTC
>-|once|TRBV7-2|TRBJ2-1
CASSLVPLRNEQFF
TGTGCCAGCAGCTTGGTCCCCCTTCGGAATGAGCAGTTCTTC
>-|-|TRBV7-2|TRBJ1-2
CASSLEGPTGYGYTF
TGTGCCAGCAGCTTAGAGGGCCCTACTGGCTATGGCTACACCTTC
>-|-|TRBV28|TRBJ2-5
CASSPGGLRAGTQYF
TGTGCCAGCAGTCCCGGTGGACTCCGAGCTGGGACCCAGTACTTC
>-|-|TRBV27|TRBJ2-5
CASSFWGPAETQYF
TGTGCCAGCAGTTTCTGGGGGCCGGCGGAGACCCAGTACTTC
>-|-|TRBV21-1|TRBJ1-5
CASFVGGLQPQHF
TGTGCCAGCTTCGTTGGAGGGTTGCAGCCCCAGCATTTT
>-|few|TRBV4-3|TRBJ2-7
CASSQDWGGEQYF
TGCGCCAGCAGCCAAGATTGGGGAGGCGAGCAGTACTTC
>-|-|TRBV19|TRBJ2-1
CASSPLAVYNEQFF
TGTGCCAGTAGTCCCCTAGCAGTATACAATGAGCAGTTCTTC
>TRBD2|-|TRBV18|TRBJ2-5
CASSPGLAGGETQYF
TGTGCCAGCTCACCGGGACTAGCGGGAGGAGAGACCCAGTACTTC
>-|-|TRBV7-2|TRBJ1-2
CASSFRKTGTTQYGYTF
TGTGCCAGCAGCTTCCGAAAGACAGGCACAACACAGTATGGCTACACCTTC
>TRBD2|-|TRBV5-4|TRBJ2-1
CASSPRTSGGPSYNEQFF
TGTGCCAGCAGCCCGCGGACTAGCGGGGGCCCATCCTACAATGAGCAGTTCTTC
>TRBD2|-|TRBV4-3|TRBJ2-7
CASSHTLAGEGYEQYF
TGCGCCAGCAGCCACACACTAGCGGGAGAGGGGTACGAGCAGTACTTC
>TRBD2|-|TRBV29-1|TRBJ2-1
CSVVASGNYNEQFF
TGCAGCGTTGTGGCTAGCGGGAACTACAATGAGCAGTTCTTC
>TRBD1|-|TRBV15|TRBJ1-2
CATSSIHRGYGYTF
TGTGCCACCAGCAGCATCCACAGGGGTTATGGCTACACCTTC
>-|-|TRBV30|TRBJ2-7
CAWSRQVYEQYF
TGTGCCTGGAGTCGACAGGTCTACGAGCAGTACTTC
>-|few|TRBV7-3|TRBJ2-6
CASSSQTAGANVLTF
TGTGCCAGCAGCTCGCAGACAGCTGGGGCCAACGTCCTGACTTTC
>TRBD2|few|TRBV2|TRBJ2-7
CAGAGDSYEQYF
TGTGCCGGCGCGGGGGATTCCTACGAGCAGTACTTC
>-|-|TRBV4-3|TRBJ2-3
CASSPRGGGYADTQYF
TGCGCCAGCAGCCCCAGGGGAGGTGGGTACGCAGATACGCAGTATTTT
>-|few|TRBV28|TRBJ1-4
CASSLGPRGKLFF
TGTGCCAGCAGTTTGGGCCCTCGGGGGAAACTGTTTTTT
>-|-|TRBV7-3|TRBJ2-6
CASSLKPRTGANVLTF
TGTGCCAGCAGCTTAAAGCCTCGGACAGGGGCCAACGTCCTGACTTTC
>-|-|TRBV7-6|TRBJ2-1
CASSLGNEQFF
TGTGCCAGCAGCTTGGGGAATGAGCAGTTCTTC
>-|-|TRBV20-1|TRBJ1-1
CSASATSGAFF
TGCAGTGCTAGCGCCACCTCCGGAGCTTTCTTT
>-|-|TRBV19|TRBJ2-6
CATKGGGPRVLTF
TGTGCCACCAAAGGCGGGGGCCCGAGGGTCCTGACTTTC
>TRBD2|-|TRBV7-2|TRBJ2-3
CASAPGTTTDTQYF
TGTGCCAGCGCTCCCGGGACTACCACAGATACGCAGTATTTT
>-|once|TRBV6-5|TRBJ1-4
CASSGGVVGEKLFF
TGTGCCAGCAGTGGGGGGGTTGTCGGGGAAAAACTGTTTTTT
>TRBD1|-|TRBV28|TRBJ2-7
CASSTPQGAGDEQYF
TGTGCCAGCAGTACACCACAGGGGGCCGGGGACGAGCAGTACTTC
>-|few|TRBV2|TRBJ1-2
CASSPQGVTF
TGTGCCAGCAGCCCTCAGGGAGTGACCTTC
>TRBD2|-|TRBV15|TRBJ2-7
CATERGGEQYF
TGTGCCACGGAGCGGGGCGGCGAGCAGTACTTC
>-|-|TRBV4-3|TRBJ2-3
CASSQQTGPDTQYF
TGCGCCAGCAGCCAGCAGACAGGTCCAGATACGCAGTATTTT
>TRBD1|-|TRBV7-2|TRBJ1-2
CASSPGGGRDYGYTF
TGTGCCAGCAGCCCAGGGGGGGGACGGGACTATGGCTACACCTTC
>-|-|TRBV7-2|TRBJ2-3
CASSSPAGTDTQYF
TGTGCCAGCAGCTCTCCAGCGGGTACAGATACGCAGTATTTT
>TRBD1|-|TRBV5-8|TRBJ2-3
CASSPGQGGTDTQYF
TGTGCCAGCAGCCCCGGACAGGGGGGTACAGATACGCAGTATTTT
>-|-|TRBV5-6|TRBJ1-1
CASSLQYTEAFF
TGTGCCAGCAGCTTGCAATACACTGAAGCTTTCTTT
>TRBD1|-|TRBV13|TRBJ1-4
CASSLLHRGDEKLFF
TGTGCCAGCAGCTTACTCCACAGGGGCGATGAAAAACTGTTTTTT
>TRBD1|-|TRBV11-3|TRBJ2-7
CASSRTGGYEQYF
TGTGCCAGCAGCCGGACAGGTGGTTACGAGCAGTACTTC
>-|-|TRBV27|TRBJ1-2
CASSPGGTSNYGYTF
TGTGCCAGCAGTCCAGGCGGGACTTCTAACTATGGCTACACCTTC
>-|-|TRBV7-9|TRBJ2-7
CASSQGGYEQYF
TGTGCCAGCAGCCAGGGTGGGTACGAGCAGTACTTC
>TRBD2|-|TRBV27|TRBJ2-3
CASSQREPADTQYF
TGTGCCAGCAGCCAGCGGGAGCCCGCAGATACGCAGTATTTT
>-|-|TRBV28|TRBJ2-7
CASSRPSYEQYF
TGTGCCAGCAGCCGACCCTCCTACGAGCAGTACTTC
>-|-|TRBV7-2|TRBJ2-1
CASSPPGVAGYNEQFF
TGTGCCAGCAGCCCTCCCGGGGTCGCGGGATACAATGAGCAGTTCTTC
>-|once|TRBV7-9|TRBJ1-4
CASSPGRANEKLFF
TGTGCCAGCAGCCCCGGTCGGGCTAATGAAAAACTGTTTTTT
>-|-|TRBV5-5|TRBJ1-1
CASSPGPNTEAFF
TGTGCCAGCAGCCCCGGGCCGAACACTGAAGCTTTCTTT
>TRBD2|-|TRBV28|TRBJ2-7
CASRGLADSYEQYF
TGTGCCAGCCGAGGACTAGCGGATTCCTACGAGCAGTACTTC
>-|-|TRBV19|TRBJ2-3
CASSIFGEISTDTQYF
TGTGCCAGTAGTATATTCGGGGAAATTAGCACAGATACGCAGTATTTT
>-|-|TRBV18|TRBJ2-7
CASSPGQYEQYF
TGTGCCAGCTCACCGGGCCAGTACGAGCAGTACTTC
>-|-|TRBV5-6|TRBJ1-1
CASSPGQTTEAFF
TGTGCCAGCAGCCCAGGACAGACCACTGAAGCTTTCTTT
>-|-|TRBV4-3|TRBJ1-2
CASSQDFGSNYGYTF
TGCGCCAGCAGCCAAGACTTCGGGTCTAACTATGGCTACACCTTC
>-|-|TRBV6-5|TRBJ1-5
CARRQARGSNQPQHF
TGTGCCAGGCGACAGGCGCGGGGTAGCAATCAGCCCCAGCATTTT
>-|few|TRBV5-1|TRBJ1-2
CASSFGPTDEKTYGYTF
TGCGCCAGCAGCTTCGGACCGACGGACGAGAAGACCTATGGCTACACCTTC